Sequencing of this T cell receptor beta chain was carried out in a study of T cell changes during pregnancy in multiple sclerosis. V lost 6 bases to trimming and J lost 6 bases; unmatched junction nucleotides: 6. The germline CDR1 and CDR2 sequences are MNHEY and SVGAGI. The CDR3 is 13 amino acids. TCRdb's table, derived via immunoSEQ multiplex PCR, lists solely in-frame clones and lacks some. The sample records around 100,000 clones, roughly nine tenths being singletons. The TCR was taken from a female donor with multiple sclerosis, enrolled in a pregnancy study. Specimen: peripheral blood, collected after pregnancy. This chain uses TRBV6-5 with TRBJ2-7; 9 bases align to TRBD1. This chain's CDR3 is CASRIQGAGEQYF. DNA of the CDR3: TGTGCCAGCAGAATACAGGGGGCAGGCGAGCAGTACTTC.